This T cell receptor (beta chain) stems from a study of blood T cells in healthy people across ages. The CDR3 contains 17 residues. Trimming cost V 3 bases and J 1 base, with 18 bases left between them. The germline V gene encodes CDR1 SEHNR and CDR2 FQNEAQ (reference sequence). Study findings and constraints: Per-million-T-cell TCR beta diversity fell roughly linearly with age.

The authors ran a second PCR of about 7 to 11 cycles using a sample-barcoded 5' primer and a J-beta primer mix. Each cDNA was tagged by a template-switch adaptor containing 12 random nucleotides. TCRdb redid the calling of the 5' RACE reads with MiXCR, one entry per CDR3 protein. The table lists around 1,000,000 distinct CDR3 sequences, less than 25% of them singletons. To note about this clonotype: Antigen specificity is unknown.

This sample was shared with a second study, whose subject was T cells of mothers and their children. That paper notes: Related and unrelated pairs show TCR recombination output that thymic selection shapes similarly.

V and J are TRBV7-9 and TRBJ2-5; D might be TRBD1 (6 bases). Sequenced material: blood. The source is a girl aged 2 to 10 in good health. CDR3 region: CASSFGGQGSLQETQYF. The CDR3 region has the DNA TGTGCCAGCAGCTTCGGCGGGCAGGGGTCACTCCAAGAGACCCAGTACTTC.